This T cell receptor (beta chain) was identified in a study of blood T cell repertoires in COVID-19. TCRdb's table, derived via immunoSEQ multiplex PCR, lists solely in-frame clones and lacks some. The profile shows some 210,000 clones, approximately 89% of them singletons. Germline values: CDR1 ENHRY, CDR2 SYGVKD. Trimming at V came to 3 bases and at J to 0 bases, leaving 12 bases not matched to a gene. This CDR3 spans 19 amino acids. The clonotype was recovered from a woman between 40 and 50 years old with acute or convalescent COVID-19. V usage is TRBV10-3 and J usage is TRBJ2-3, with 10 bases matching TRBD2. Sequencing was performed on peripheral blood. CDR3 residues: CAISDPAGISGGSTDTQYF. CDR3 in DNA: TGTGCCATCAGTGATCCCGCCGGGATTAGCGGGGGGAGCACAGATACGCAGTATTTT.